The TCR beta chain described here comes from a study of early T cells in non-severe SARS-CoV-2 infection. Study overall: Sequenced material consisted of bulk RNA (from unsorted whole blood), and chains were unpaired.

This clonotype was counted at least ten times. The CDR3 loop spans 14 amino acids. The V gene end was trimmed by 2 bases and the J gene end by 8 bases; junction bases not matched to a gene: 5. The germline V gene has CDR1 MNHNY and CDR2 SVGAGI (reference sequence). A single record per CDR3 protein comes from TCRdb applying MiXCR to the 5' RACE reads. The repertoire holds 100,000 to 120,000 distinct CDR3 sequences, with 9.5% to 13% as singletons. The rearrangement links TRBV6-6 to TRBJ1-4; TRBD1 matches at 7 bases. This clonotype was obtained from an adult who was a healthcare worker with PCR-confirmed SARS-CoV-2 infection or an uninfected control (not recorded which). Sequencing used whole blood. The chain's CDR3 is CASSYRRGEEKLFF. The CDR3, as DNA: TGTGCCAGCAGTTACCGCAGGGGGGAAGAAAAACTGTTTTTT.